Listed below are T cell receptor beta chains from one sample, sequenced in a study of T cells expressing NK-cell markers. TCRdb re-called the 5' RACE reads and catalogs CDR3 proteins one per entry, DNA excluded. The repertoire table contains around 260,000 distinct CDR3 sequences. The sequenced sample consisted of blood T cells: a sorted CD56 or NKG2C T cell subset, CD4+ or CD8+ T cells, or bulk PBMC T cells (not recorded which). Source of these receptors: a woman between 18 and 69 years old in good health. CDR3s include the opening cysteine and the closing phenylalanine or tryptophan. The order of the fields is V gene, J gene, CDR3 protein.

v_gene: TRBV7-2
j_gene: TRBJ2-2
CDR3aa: CASSHAGTEKTGELFF

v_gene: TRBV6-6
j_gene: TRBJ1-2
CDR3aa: CASSYLNYGYTF

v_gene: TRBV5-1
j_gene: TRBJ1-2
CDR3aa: CASSERGGPASLGYTF

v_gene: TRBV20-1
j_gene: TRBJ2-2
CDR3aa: CSARKGGTGELFF

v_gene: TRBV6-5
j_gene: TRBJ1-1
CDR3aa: CASSYDINNAEAFF

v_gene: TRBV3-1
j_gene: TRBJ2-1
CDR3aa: CASSQDKGLAGYNEQFF

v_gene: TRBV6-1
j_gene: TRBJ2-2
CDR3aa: CASRSRFGAVTGELFF

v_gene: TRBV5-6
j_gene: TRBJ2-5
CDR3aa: CASSHPGRGYSRETQYF

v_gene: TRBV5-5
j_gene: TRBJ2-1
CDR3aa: CASSPGSSGGYNEQFF

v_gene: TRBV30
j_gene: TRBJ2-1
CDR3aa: CAWSPGTSEFF

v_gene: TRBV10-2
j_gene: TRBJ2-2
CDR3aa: CASREQGRSNTGELFF

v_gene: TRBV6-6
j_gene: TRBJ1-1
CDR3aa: CASSLLTGSEAFF

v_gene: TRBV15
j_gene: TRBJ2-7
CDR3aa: CATSPSGNYEQYF

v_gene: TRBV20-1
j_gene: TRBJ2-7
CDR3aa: CSARHDANEQYF

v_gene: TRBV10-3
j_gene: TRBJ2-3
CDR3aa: CAISEIVLAGTFTDTQYF

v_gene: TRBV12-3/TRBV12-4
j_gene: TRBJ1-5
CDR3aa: CASSGGTGKNDQPQHF

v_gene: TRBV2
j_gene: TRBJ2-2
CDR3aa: CAGTETGELFF

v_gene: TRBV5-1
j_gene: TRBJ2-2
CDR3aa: CASSFGTKNTGELFF

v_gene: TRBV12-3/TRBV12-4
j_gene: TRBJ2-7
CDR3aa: CASSLRAPYEQYF

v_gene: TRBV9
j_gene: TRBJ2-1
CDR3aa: CASSVVAGLAGNEQFF

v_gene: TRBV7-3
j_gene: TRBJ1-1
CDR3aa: CASSRDRRAEAFF

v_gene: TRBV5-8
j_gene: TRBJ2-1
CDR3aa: CASSFKGRDEQFF